The rows below give T cell receptor beta chains drawn from one sample of a study of human T cells and chemical hapten exposure. TCRdb reanalysed the RACE reads using MiXCR and keeps one entry per CDR3 protein. There are over 300,000 distinct CDR3 sequences in the sample; roughly 5.3% occur only once, and 2% to 3% lies in the top ten. The starting material was whole blood, obtained in connection with sensitization to the hapten diphenylcyclopropenone (DPC). These TCRs come from a woman aged 45-59 years with alopecia areata. Some clones in this sample may be carry-over from other donors' samples. CDR3s include the opening cysteine and the closing phenylalanine or tryptophan. Fields, in order: J gene, D gene, V gene, clone size, CDR3 protein, CDR3 DNA. A D gene is named only where the DNA matches it firmly. The size field is filled for only some rows; it gives once, few, many or a size class.

j_call: TRBJ2-1
d_call: TRBD1
v_call: TRBV29-1
clone_size: few
cdr3_aa: CSVASGTGNEQFF
cdr3_nt: TGCAGCGTTGCGTCCGGGACAGGTAATGAGCAGTTCTTC

j_call: TRBJ1-4
d_call: NA
v_call: TRBV11-2
clone_size: many
cdr3_aa: CASSLGVATGNEKLFF
cdr3_nt: TGTGCCAGCAGCTTAGGTGTTGCAACGGGTAATGAAAAACTGTTTTTT

j_call: TRBJ1-2
d_call: NA
v_call: TRBV10-3
clone_size: few
cdr3_aa: CAISEPGGYYGYTF
cdr3_nt: TGTGCCATCAGTGAGCCCGGGGGCTACTATGGCTACACCTTC

j_call: TRBJ1-1
d_call: NA
v_call: TRBV27
clone_size: NA
cdr3_aa: CASSLSPGRGQAFF
cdr3_nt: TGTGCCAGCAGTTTATCACCAGGCAGGGGTCAAGCTTTCTTT

j_call: TRBJ1-6
d_call: NA
v_call: TRBV4-2
clone_size: NA
cdr3_aa: CASSQSGVSGKLHF
cdr3_nt: TGTGCCAGCAGCCAATCCGGCGTTTCAGGGAAACTCCACTTT

j_call: TRBJ2-1
d_call: NA
v_call: TRBV29-1
clone_size: few
cdr3_aa: CSGRGDNPQEYNEQFF
cdr3_nt: TGCAGCGGCCGGGGGGACAATCCCCAGGAATACAATGAGCAGTTCTTC

j_call: TRBJ2-3
d_call: NA
v_call: TRBV7-2
clone_size: many
cdr3_aa: CASSSSARGSGTQYF
cdr3_nt: TGTGCCAGCAGCTCTAGCGCCCGAGGAAGTGGTACGCAGTATTTT

j_call: TRBJ1-5
d_call: TRBD1
v_call: TRBV7-9
clone_size: few
cdr3_aa: CASSSGDRTRPQHF
cdr3_nt: TGTGCCAGCAGCTCCGGGGACAGGACGCGGCCCCAGCATTTT

j_call: TRBJ2-5
d_call: NA
v_call: TRBV18
clone_size: few
cdr3_aa: CASSLTGEAETQYF
cdr3_nt: TGTGCCAGCTCACTCACGGGAGAAGCAGAGACCCAGTACTTC

j_call: TRBJ2-2
d_call: NA
v_call: TRBV6-5
clone_size: NA
cdr3_aa: CASSYWSGGTGELFF
cdr3_nt: TGTGCCAGCAGTTACTGGTCCGGGGGTACCGGGGAGCTGTTTTTT

j_call: TRBJ2-7
d_call: TRBD2
v_call: TRBV20-1
clone_size: many
cdr3_aa: CSATRLAGGNYEQYF
cdr3_nt: TGCAGTGCTACGCGACTAGCGGGGGGGAACTACGAGCAGTACTTC

j_call: TRBJ1-4
d_call: NA
v_call: TRBV21-1
clone_size: few
cdr3_aa: CASSARVDATNEKLFF
cdr3_nt: TGTGCCAGCAGCGCCCGGGTGGATGCAACTAATGAAAAACTGTTTTTT

j_call: TRBJ2-2
d_call: NA
v_call: TRBV2
clone_size: many
cdr3_aa: CASSPGVAGELFF
cdr3_nt: TGTGCCAGCTCCCCCGGGGTGGCCGGGGAGCTGTTTTTT

j_call: TRBJ2-7
d_call: TRBD1
v_call: TRBV5-6
clone_size: many
cdr3_aa: CASSPTGMYEQYF
cdr3_nt: TGTGCCAGCAGCCCGACAGGGATGTACGAGCAGTACTTC

j_call: TRBJ1-1
d_call: NA
v_call: TRBV4-2
clone_size: few
cdr3_aa: CASSQEGSGTEAFF
cdr3_nt: TGTGCCAGCAGCCAAGAGGGGTCAGGAACTGAAGCTTTCTTT

j_call: TRBJ1-1
d_call: TRBD1
v_call: TRBV20-1
clone_size: few
cdr3_aa: CSAARGANTEAFF
cdr3_nt: TGCAGTGCTGCCAGGGGGGCGAACACTGAAGCTTTCTTT

j_call: TRBJ1-5
d_call: NA
v_call: TRBV27
clone_size: many
cdr3_aa: CASSLSNSNQPQHF
cdr3_nt: TGTGCCAGCAGTTTATCCAATAGCAATCAGCCCCAGCATTTT

j_call: TRBJ2-5
d_call: TRBD2
v_call: TRBV6-6
clone_size: few
cdr3_aa: CAGGGVQETQYF
cdr3_nt: TGTGCCGGCGGGGGGGTCCAAGAGACCCAGTACTTC

j_call: TRBJ1-2
d_call: NA
v_call: TRBV7-9
clone_size: many
cdr3_aa: CASSFYRDGVADGYTF
cdr3_nt: TGTGCCAGCAGCTTCTATCGGGACGGCGTGGCGGATGGCTACACCTTC

j_call: TRBJ2-7
d_call: NA
v_call: TRBV9
clone_size: many
cdr3_aa: CASSSSRGADEQYF
cdr3_nt: TGTGCCAGCAGCTCCTCCCGGGGGGCCGACGAGCAGTACTTC

j_call: TRBJ1-5
d_call: NA
v_call: TRBV20-1
clone_size: many
cdr3_aa: CSARIGSQPQHF
cdr3_nt: TGCAGTGCTAGAATAGGGAGTCAGCCCCAGCATTTT

j_call: TRBJ1-5
d_call: NA
v_call: TRBV29-1
clone_size: NA
cdr3_aa: CSFSFMGQPQHF
cdr3_nt: TGCAGCTTCTCTTTTATGGGCCAGCCCCAGCATTTT

j_call: TRBJ2-7
d_call: TRBD1
v_call: TRBV6-1
clone_size: few
cdr3_aa: CASSALDRGGGHEQYF
cdr3_nt: TGTGCCAGCAGCGCTTTAGACAGGGGCGGAGGCCACGAGCAGTACTTC

j_call: TRBJ1-3
d_call: NA
v_call: TRBV2
clone_size: NA
cdr3_aa: CASRRGDHSGNTIYF
cdr3_nt: TGTGCCAGCAGGCGGGGGGACCACTCTGGAAACACCATATATTTT

j_call: TRBJ2-3
d_call: NA
v_call: TRBV4-3
clone_size: NA
cdr3_aa: CASSQAGAARTDTQYF
cdr3_nt: TGCGCCAGCAGCCAAGCCGGGGCAGCGAGGACAGATACGCAGTATTTT

j_call: TRBJ2-7
d_call: NA
v_call: TRBV7-8
clone_size: many
cdr3_aa: CASSLEREQYF
cdr3_nt: TGTGCCAGCAGCTTAGAAAGGGAGCAGTACTTC

j_call: TRBJ1-2
d_call: TRBD1
v_call: TRBV6-5
clone_size: NA
cdr3_aa: CASSYSAEGARYGYTF
cdr3_nt: TGTGCCAGCAGTTACTCCGCTGAGGGGGCCCGCTATGGCTACACCTTC

j_call: TRBJ2-5
d_call: TRBD2
v_call: TRBV20-1
clone_size: many
cdr3_aa: CSAREVGTSVQETQYF
cdr3_nt: TGCAGTGCTAGGGAGGTTGGGACTAGTGTACAAGAGACCCAGTACTTC

j_call: TRBJ1-2
d_call: TRBD1
v_call: TRBV18
clone_size: NA
cdr3_aa: CASSPRDRSDYGYTF
cdr3_nt: TGTGCCAGCTCACCAAGGGACAGGAGCGACTATGGCTACACCTTC

j_call: TRBJ2-7
d_call: NA
v_call: TRBV10-3
clone_size: NA
cdr3_aa: CATTGVNEQYF
cdr3_nt: TGTGCCACCACGGGGGTCAACGAGCAGTACTTC

j_call: TRBJ1-1
d_call: TRBD1
v_call: TRBV7-8
clone_size: few
cdr3_aa: CASSFLRLGTGNTEAFF
cdr3_nt: TGTGCCAGCAGCTTCCTTAGGTTGGGGACAGGGAACACTGAAGCTTTCTTT

j_call: TRBJ1-1
d_call: NA
v_call: TRBV9
clone_size: few
cdr3_aa: CASSVGRGVAFF
cdr3_nt: TGTGCCAGCAGCGTAGGCAGGGGTGTAGCTTTCTTT

j_call: TRBJ2-3
d_call: TRBD2
v_call: TRBV11-2
clone_size: many
cdr3_aa: CASSLGSGSRTDTQYF
cdr3_nt: TGTGCCAGCAGCTTAGGCAGCGGGAGTCGCACAGATACGCAGTATTTT

j_call: TRBJ2-2
d_call: NA
v_call: TRBV4-3
clone_size: many
cdr3_aa: CASSQVRDTGELFF
cdr3_nt: TGCGCCAGCAGCCAAGTCAGGGACACCGGGGAGCTGTTTTTT

j_call: TRBJ1-3
d_call: NA
v_call: TRBV6-1
clone_size: few
cdr3_aa: CASRLQRPGNTIYF
cdr3_nt: TGTGCCAGCAGATTACAGAGGCCTGGAAACACCATATATTTT

j_call: TRBJ2-5
d_call: NA
v_call: TRBV6-1
clone_size: many
cdr3_aa: CASSEEGSTWYQETQYF
cdr3_nt: TGTGCCAGCAGTGAAGAAGGCTCAACATGGTACCAAGAGACCCAGTACTTC

j_call: TRBJ1-5
d_call: TRBD1
v_call: TRBV28
clone_size: few
cdr3_aa: CASKTGGGQPQHF
cdr3_nt: TGTGCCAGCAAAACAGGGGGAGGTCAGCCCCAGCATTTT

j_call: TRBJ1-2
d_call: NA
v_call: TRBV7-2
clone_size: NA
cdr3_aa: CASSRGEFYGYTF
cdr3_nt: TGTGCCAGCAGCAGGGGCGAGTTCTATGGCTACACCTTC

j_call: TRBJ2-5
d_call: TRBD1
v_call: TRBV7-9
clone_size: many
cdr3_aa: CASSLGDRGSEETQYF
cdr3_nt: TGTGCCAGCAGCTTAGGGGACAGGGGATCCGAAGAGACCCAGTACTTC